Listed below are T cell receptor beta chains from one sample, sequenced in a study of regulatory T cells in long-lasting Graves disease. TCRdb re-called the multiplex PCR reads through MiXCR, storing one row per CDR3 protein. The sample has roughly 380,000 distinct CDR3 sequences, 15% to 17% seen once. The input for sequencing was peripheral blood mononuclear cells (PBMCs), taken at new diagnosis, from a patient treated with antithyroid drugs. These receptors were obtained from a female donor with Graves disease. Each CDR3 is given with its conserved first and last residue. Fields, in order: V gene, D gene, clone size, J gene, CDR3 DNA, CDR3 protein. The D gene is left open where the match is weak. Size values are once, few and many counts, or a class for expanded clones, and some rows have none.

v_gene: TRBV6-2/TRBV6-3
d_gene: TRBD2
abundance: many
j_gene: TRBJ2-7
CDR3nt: TGTGCCAGCACTTTAGCGGGGGGCTCCTACGAGCAGTACTTC
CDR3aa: CASTLAGGSYEQYF

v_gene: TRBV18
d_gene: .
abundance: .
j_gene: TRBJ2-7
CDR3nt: TGTGCCAGCTCACAGTCGCAGGCATATGGGTTCGAGCAGTACTTC
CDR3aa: CASSQSQAYGFEQYF

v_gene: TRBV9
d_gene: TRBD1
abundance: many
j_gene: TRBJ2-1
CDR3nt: TGTGCCAGCAGCCCTTCTATCGGACAGGGGGAAAATGAGCAGTTCTTC
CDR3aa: CASSPSIGQGENEQFF

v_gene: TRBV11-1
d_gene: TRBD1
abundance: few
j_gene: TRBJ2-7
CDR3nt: TGTGCCAGCAGCTTATCCGGGACAGGGATCAACGAGCAGTACTTC
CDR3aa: CASSLSGTGINEQYF

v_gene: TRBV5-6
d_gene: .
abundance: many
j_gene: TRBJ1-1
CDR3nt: TGTGCCAGCAGCCCGTTCCAGGGTTGGGGGAACACTGAAGCTTTCTTT
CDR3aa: CASSPFQGWGNTEAFF

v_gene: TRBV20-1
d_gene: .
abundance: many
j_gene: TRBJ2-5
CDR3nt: TGCAGTGGCTCTCCGCCCCCAGGGCAAGAGACCCAGTACTTC
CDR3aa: CSGSPPPGQETQYF

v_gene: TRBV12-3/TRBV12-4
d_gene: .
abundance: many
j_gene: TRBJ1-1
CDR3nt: TGTGCCAGCAGTTTAGGCCGGGTGAGCATGACTGAAGCTTTCTTT
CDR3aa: CASSLGRVSMTEAFF

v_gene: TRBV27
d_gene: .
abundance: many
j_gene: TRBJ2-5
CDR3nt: TGTGCCAGCAGTTCGCCGGGGGGCGGAGAGACCCAGTACTTC
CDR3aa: CASSSPGGGETQYF

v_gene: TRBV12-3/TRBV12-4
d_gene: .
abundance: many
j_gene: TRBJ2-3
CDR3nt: .
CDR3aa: CASSFGPGTDTQYF

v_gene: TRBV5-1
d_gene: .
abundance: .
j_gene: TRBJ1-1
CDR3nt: TGCGCCAGCAGCGGGGACTTCGGTAGGACTGAAGCTTTCTTT
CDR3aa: CASSGDFGRTEAFF

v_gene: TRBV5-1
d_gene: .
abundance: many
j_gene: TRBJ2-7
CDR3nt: TGCGCCAGCAGCTTGGGGAGTAGCGGTTCAACCTACGAGCAGTACTTC
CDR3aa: CASSLGSSGSTYEQYF

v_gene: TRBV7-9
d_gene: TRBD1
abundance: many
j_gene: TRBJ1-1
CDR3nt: TGTGCCAGCAAGAGGACAGGGGTGGATGAAGCTTTCTTT
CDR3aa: CASKRTGVDEAFF

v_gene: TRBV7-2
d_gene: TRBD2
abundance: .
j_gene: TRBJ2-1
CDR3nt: TGTGCCAGCAGCCAAGATGGGGGGGGAGGAACCTACAATGAGCAGTTCTTC
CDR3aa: CASSQDGGGGTYNEQFF

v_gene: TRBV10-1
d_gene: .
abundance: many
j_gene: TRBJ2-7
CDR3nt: TGCGCCAGCAGTGAGGGTAATCGAGGGTCCCCCTACGAGCAGTACTTC
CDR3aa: CASSEGNRGSPYEQYF

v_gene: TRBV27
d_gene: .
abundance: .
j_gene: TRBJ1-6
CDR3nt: TGTGCCAGCAGTTTATGGGGGGATCCGGATTCACCCCTCCACTTT
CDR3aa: CASSLWGDPDSPLHF

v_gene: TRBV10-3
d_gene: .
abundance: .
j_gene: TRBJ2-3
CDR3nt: TGTGCCATCAGAGCAGGCCAGAGCACAGATACGCAGTATTTT
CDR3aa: CAIRAGQSTDTQYF

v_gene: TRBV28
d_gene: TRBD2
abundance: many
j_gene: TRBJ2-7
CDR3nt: TGTGCCCGATCAAAGGCTAGCGGGACGTACGAGCAGTACTTC
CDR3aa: CARSKASGTYEQYF

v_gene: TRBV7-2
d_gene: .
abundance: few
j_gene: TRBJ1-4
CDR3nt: TGTGCCAGCAGCTTAGCGTGGGGCCTCAAGCACGGTGAAAAACTGTTTTTT
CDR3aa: CASSLAWGLKHGEKLFF

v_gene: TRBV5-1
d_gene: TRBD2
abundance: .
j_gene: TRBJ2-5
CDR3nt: TGCGCCAGCAGCTTGGGGAGGACTAGCGGGGAAGAGACCCAGTACTTC
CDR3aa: CASSLGRTSGEETQYF

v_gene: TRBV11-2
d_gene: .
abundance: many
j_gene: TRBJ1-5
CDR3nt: TGTGCCAGCAGCTTAGGGGGAGATCAGCCCCAGCATTTT
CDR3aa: CASSLGGDQPQHF

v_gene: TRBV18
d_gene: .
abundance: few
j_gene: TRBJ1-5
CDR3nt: TGTGCCAGCTCGCTAGGGCTCAATAGCAATCAGCCCCAGCATTTT
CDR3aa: CASSLGLNSNQPQHF

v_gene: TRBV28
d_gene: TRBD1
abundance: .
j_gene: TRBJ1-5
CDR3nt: TGTGCCAGCAGTTTGGGGACCCAGGGGGCGTCTCAGCCCCAGCATTTT
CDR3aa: CASSLGTQGASQPQHF

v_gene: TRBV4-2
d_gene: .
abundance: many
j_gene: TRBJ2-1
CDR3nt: TGTGCCAGCAGCCAAGAAACCAGCGGGTATGAGCAGTTCTTC
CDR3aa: CASSQETSGYEQFF

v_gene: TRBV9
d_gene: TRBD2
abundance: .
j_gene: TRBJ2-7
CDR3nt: TGTGCCAGCAGCCTCAGCGGGAAGGGTCTCTACGAGCAGTACTTC
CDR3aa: CASSLSGKGLYEQYF

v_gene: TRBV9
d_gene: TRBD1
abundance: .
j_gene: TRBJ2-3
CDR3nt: TGTGCCAGCAGCCCCCCCCCCAGGGGGAGCACAGATACGCAGTATTTT
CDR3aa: CASSPPPRGSTDTQYF

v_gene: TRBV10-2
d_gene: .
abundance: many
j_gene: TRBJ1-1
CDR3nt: TGCGCCAGCAAAACAGGAAACACTGAAGCTTTCTTT
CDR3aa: CASKTGNTEAFF

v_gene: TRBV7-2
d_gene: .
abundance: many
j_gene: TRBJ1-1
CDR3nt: TGTGCCAGCAGCGTTAGACGGATTCCAGGGGCTTTCTTT
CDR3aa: CASSVRRIPGAFF

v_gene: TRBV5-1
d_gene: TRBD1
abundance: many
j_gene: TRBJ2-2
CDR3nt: TGCGCCAGCGCCCACCCGGACAGGTCCGACGGGGAGCTGTTTTTT
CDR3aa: CASAHPDRSDGELFF

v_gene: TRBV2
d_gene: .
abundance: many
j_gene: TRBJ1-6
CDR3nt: TGTGCCAGCCGCAGGGCGGGGTCCTATAATTCACCCCTCCACTTT
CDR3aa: CASRRAGSYNSPLHF

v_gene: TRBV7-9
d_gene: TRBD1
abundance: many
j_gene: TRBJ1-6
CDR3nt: TGTGCCAGCAGCTCGGGACAGGGGGGGAATTCACCCCTCCACTTT
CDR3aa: CASSSGQGGNSPLHF

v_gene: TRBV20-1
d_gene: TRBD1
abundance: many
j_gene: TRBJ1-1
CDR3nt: TGCAGTGCTAGGAGGGGCAGGGGGACTGAAGCTTTCTTT
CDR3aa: CSARRGRGTEAFF

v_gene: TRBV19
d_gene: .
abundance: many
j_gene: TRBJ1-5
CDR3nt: TGTGCCAGTAGTATTTTCGGGGTTACTAGCAATCAGCCCCAGCATTTT
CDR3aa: CASSIFGVTSNQPQHF

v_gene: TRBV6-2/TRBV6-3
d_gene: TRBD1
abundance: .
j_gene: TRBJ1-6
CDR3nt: TGTGCCAGCAACCGAGACTCAGGGGGTAGCAATTCACCCCTCCACTTT
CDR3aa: CASNRDSGGSNSPLHF